One and the same sample provided the 21 T cell receptor beta chains below, sequenced in a study of read filtering for tumor transcriptome and immune sequencing. Molecular barcoded adaptors covering alpha/delta and beta/gamma chains were used on 400 ng RNA. MiXCR, applied by TCRdb to the reads, yields one record per CDR3 protein. This sample has 35,000 to 50,000 distinct CDR3 sequences; about a fifth occur once, and the top ten carry more than 30%. Sequencing was performed on a population of CD138-negative cells sorted from bone marrow. These receptors originate from a donor at least 40 years old with multiple myeloma.

Ten or more counts support this clonotype. CDR3 coding DNA: TGTGCCACCAGTGATTTTGGGCGGAGGAACACCGGGGAGCTGTTTTTT. It codes for CATSDFGRRNTGELFF. The chain uses TRBV24-1 and TRBJ2-2; D is uncertain. The CDR3 has 16 residues. V lost 1 base, J lost 1 base, and 9 bases lay in between. CDR1 is KGHDR and CDR2 is SFDVKD in the germline V gene.

This clonotype was observed at least ten times. The chain employs TRBV7-2 and TRBJ2-3, with TRBD1 matching over 9 bases. After removal of 4 bases from V and 6 bases from J, the junction contained 14 bases not matched to a gene. The CDR3 is made up of 17 amino acids. Germline V gives CDR1 SGHTA, CDR2 FQGNSA. In nucleotides, the CDR3 is TGTGCCAGCAGCTGGTCCGGGACAGGGTACCTCCCGGATACGCAGTATTTT. This codes for CASSWSGTGYLPDTQYF.

This clonotype was detected a few times. This chain connects TRBV20-1 to TRBJ2-7, with a weak D call TRBD1 (5 bases). V lost 0 bases to trimming and J lost 2 bases, with 11 bases between them. From germline, CDR1 is DFQATT and CDR2 SNEGSKA (reference sequence). The CDR3 runs to 14 residues. CDR3 coding DNA: TGCAGTGCTAGAGATCCACAGGACGCCTACGAGCAGTACTTC. It encodes CSARDPQDAYEQYF.

By share, this clonotype ranks as medium-sized. The rearrangement joins TRBV11-1 to TRBJ2-1; D gene unclear. V was shortened by 5 bases and J by 2 bases, with 10 bases between the two germline ends. The germline gives CDR1 SGHAT, CDR2 FQDESV (reference sequence). The CDR3 has 14 amino acids. CDR3 region: CASSPSRTYNEQFF. CDR3 DNA sequence: TGTGCCAGCAGCCCCTCCCGAACCTACAATGAGCAGTTCTTC. Filled out from reference TRBV11-1 and TRBJ2-1, the complete variable domain reads EAEVAQSPRYKITEKSQAVAFWCDPISGHATLYWYRQILGQGPELLVQFQDESVVDDSQLPKDRFSAERLKGVDSTLKIQPAELGDSAMYLCASSPSRTYNEQFFGPGTRLTVL.

About this clonotype itself: A much larger clone lies a single base off, so this may be a read error. This sequence joins TRBV20-1 and TRBJ1-3, with D uncertain. Germline V gene lookup returns CDR1 DFQATT and CDR2 SNEGSKA (reference sequence). Trimming removed 6 bases from V and 2 bases from J, with 11 bases in between. The CDR3 loop spans 13 amino acids. CDR3 nucleotides: TGCAGTGCGGCTCGGGGTGCTGGAAACACCATATATTTT. It codes for CSAARGAGNTIYF.

This clonotype came up many times. The chain recombines TRBV27 with TRBJ1-2; D gene ambiguous. Germline V CDR1 and CDR2: MNHEY, SMNVEV (reference sequence). Between the trimmed V and J ends, which lost 5 bases and 0 bases, there was a span of 7 bases. CDR3 length equals 13 residues. The CDR3, as DNA: TGTGCCAGCAGTACGGGAACTAACTATGGCTACACCTTC. Its protein product is CASSTGTNYGYTF.

The gene calls are TRBV5-1 and TRBJ2-7; 7 bases are a match to TRBD2. From germline, CDR1 is SGHRS and CDR2 YFSETQ. The CDR3 totals 15 residues. The V gene end was trimmed by 4 bases and the J gene end by 7 bases; junction bases not matched to a gene: 14. The CDR3 DNA is TGCGCCAGCAGCCTCGGCGGGGCGGGAGAAGGAGAGCAGTACTTC. Translation: CASSLGGAGEGEQYF.

This clonotype was seen repeatedly, ten times or more. This chain joins TRBV19 and TRBJ2-7, with TRBD1 matching over 8 bases. After removal of 5 bases from V and 2 bases from J, the junction contained 11 bases not matched to a gene. Germline CDR1 reads LNHDA; CDR2 reads SQIVND (reference sequence). The CDR3 has 16 residues. The CDR3 here is CASSYKTGQATYEQYF. The CDR3 DNA sequence: TGTGCCAGTAGTTACAAGACGGGACAGGCCACCTACGAGCAGTACTTC.

This clonotype was recorded at least ten times. This chain links TRBV12-3 or TRBV12-4 with TRBJ1-2; 7 bases align to TRBD1. Germline trimming cut 5 bases from V and 2 bases from J; bases unmatched to any gene: 8. CDR3 length: 15 residues. The CDR3 sequence: CASSHSGQENYGYTF. CDR3 DNA: TGTGCCAGCAGTCATTCAGGACAGGAGAACTATGGCTACACCTTC.

As to this clonotype: Given a much more abundant clone one base away, this may be a read error. J is TRBJ2-1 and V is TRBV6-5, with D perhaps given as TRBD1 or TRBD2 (5 bases each). Trimming cost V 8 bases and J 15 bases, with 20 bases left between them. Germline loops: CDR1 MNHEY, CDR2 SVGAGI. The CDR3 is 12 residues long. The CDR3 spells CASRPPGRRAFF. CDR3 nucleotide sequence: TGTGCCAGCCGTCCACCGGGGCGTAGGGCGTTCTTC.

This clonotype was counted ten times or more. The J gene is TRBJ2-1, the V gene TRBV5-4; TRBD2 agrees at 12 bases. J lost 4 bases, V lost 4 bases, and 3 bases had no gene match. This CDR3 spans 15 amino acids. The germline V gene has CDR1 SGHNT and CDR2 YYREEE (reference sequence). The CDR3 is CASSEGTSGYNEQFF. The CDR3 DNA reads TGTGCCAGCAGCGAGGGGACTAGCGGGTACAATGAGCAGTTCTTC.

In its sample, this clonotype was seen many times. V usage is TRBV6-6 and J usage is TRBJ2-1; 14 bases align to TRBD2. The CDR3 totals 15 residues. The V gene end was trimmed by 7 bases and the J gene end by 9 bases; junction bases not matched to a gene: 8. Looked up from germline, CDR1 is MNHNY and CDR2 is SVGAGI (reference sequence). CDR3 DNA sequence: TGTGCCAGCAACGGACTAGCGGGAGGATTAGGTGAGCAGTTCTTC. Translation: CASNGLAGGLGEQFF.

In regard to this clonotype: A much larger clone lies one base from this, so it may be a read error. This CDR3 reads CACSLRPDRVHQPQHF. The CDR3 DNA is TGTGCCTGCAGTTTAAGGCCGGACAGGGTCCATCAGCCCCAGCATTTT. The chain joins TRBV28 to TRBJ1-5, with 8 positions matching TRBD1. CDR1 MDHEN and CDR2 SYDVKM come from the germline V gene. The CDR3 has 16 amino acids.

As regards this clonotype: A read error is possible here, since a much larger clone lies one base away. The chain uses TRBV7-9 and TRBJ2-5, with 7 bases fitting TRBD1. The ends lost 5 bases at V and 0 bases at J; junction bases unmatched: 12. Germline values: CDR1 SEHNR, CDR2 FQNEAQ (reference sequence). The CDR3 has 17 residues. CDR3 loop: CASSIQGSWSHQETQYF. The CDR3 DNA sequence: TGTGCCAGCAGCATACAGGGGTCTTGGTCCCACCAAGAGACCCAGTACTTC. Full variable domain (remainder filled in from reference TRBV7-9 and TRBJ2-5): DTGVSQNPRHKITKRGQNVTFRCDPISEHNRLYWYRQTLGQGPEFLTYFQNEAQLEKSRLLSDRFSAERPKGSFSTLEIQRTEQGDSAMYLCASSIQGSWSHQETQYFGPGTRLLVL.

This clonotype has ten or more counts. V gene TRBV30 combines with J gene TRBJ2-1; TRBD2 might be the D (6 bases). Germline V lookup: CDR1 GTSNPN, CDR2 SVGIG (reference sequence). The CDR3 is 16 amino acids. The germline V and J ends were trimmed by 0 bases and 4 bases, with 16 bases remaining between them. Here the CDR3 DNA reads TGTGCCTGGAGTGTCCGATGGGGCGGGGAATACAATGAGCAGTTCTTC. It codes for CAWSVRWGGEYNEQFF.

To note about this clonotype: This sequence may be a read error, since a much larger clone differs from it by one base. CDR3 sequence (DNA): TGTGCCGGCAGTTTAACTAGCGGGAAGGAGACCCAGTACTTC. This translates into CAGSLTSGKETQYF. The rearrangement links TRBV12-3 or TRBV12-4 to TRBJ2-5; 10 bases line up with TRBD2. This CDR3 spans 14 amino acids.

Note on this clonotype: The junction departs from the called germline gene at one end, perhaps through a read error. The rearrangement uses TRBV6-2 or TRBV6-3 and TRBJ1-1; D is uncertain. The CDR3 consists of 14 residues. Looked up from germline, CDR1 is MNHEY and CDR2 is SVGEGT. The CDR3 DNA follows: TGTGCCAGCAGCCGCGAAGGGTTTGACACCGAAGCTTTCTTT. Translating it yields CASSREGFDTEAFF.

This clonotype was seen at least ten times. The chain links TRBV20-1 to TRBJ1-1, with 8 bases lining up with TRBD1. The CDR3 totals 15 residues. With 5 bases clipped from V and 1 base from J, the junction kept 9 bases outside the gene matches. Germline-derived CDR1 and CDR2 are DFQATT and SNEGSKA (reference sequence). The CDR3 DNA sequence: TGCAGTGCTGGGACCGGGACAGGCTGGAACACTGAAGCTTTCTTT. This encodes CSAGTGTGWNTEAFF.

This clonotype was detected many times. The chain employs TRBV11-2 and TRBJ2-1; no clear D. The CDR3 is 13 residues long. Germline V lookup: CDR1 SGHAT, CDR2 FQNNGV. V was pared by 1 base and J by 4 bases, with 5 bases between. CDR3 sequence reads: CASSLGIYNEQFF. CDR3 DNA sequence: TGTGCCAGCAGCTTAGGTATATACAATGAGCAGTTCTTC.

The chain uses TRBV19 and TRBJ1-1; D is possibly TRBD1 (6 bases). Germline V gives CDR1 LNHDA, CDR2 SQIVND (reference sequence). The CDR3 extends over 14 amino acids. The V end lost 1 base, the J end lost 1 base, and 7 bases lay between the germline ends. The CDR3 is CASSIVRGNTEAFF. The CDR3 DNA sequence: TGTGCCAGTAGTATAGTCAGGGGGAACACTGAAGCTTTCTTT.

The rearrangement links TRBV20-1 to TRBJ2-1, with 14 bases aligning to TRBD2. V was clipped by 4 bases and J by 8 bases; unmatched bases: 10. This CDR3 has 16 residues. Germline CDR1 and CDR2: DFQATT and SNEGSKA (reference sequence). CDR3 coding DNA: TGCAGTGCTACTGGGACTAGCGGGAGCCCGGGCCATGAGCAGTTCTTC. This codes for CSATGTSGSPGHEQFF.